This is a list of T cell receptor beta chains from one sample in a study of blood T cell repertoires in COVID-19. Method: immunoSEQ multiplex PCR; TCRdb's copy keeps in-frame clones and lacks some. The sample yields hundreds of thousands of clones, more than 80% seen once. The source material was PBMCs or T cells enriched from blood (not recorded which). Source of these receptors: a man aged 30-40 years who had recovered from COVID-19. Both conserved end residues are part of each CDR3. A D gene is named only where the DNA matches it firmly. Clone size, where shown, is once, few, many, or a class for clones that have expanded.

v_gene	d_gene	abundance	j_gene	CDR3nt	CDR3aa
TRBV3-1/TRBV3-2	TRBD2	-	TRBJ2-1	TGTGCCAGCAGCCGGGAGGGCCCTGAGCAGTTCTTC	CASSREGPEQFF
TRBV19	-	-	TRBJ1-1	-	CASSFGSGMMAEAFF
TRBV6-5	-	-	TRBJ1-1	TGTGCCAGCAGTTACTCGATCGGTATTGAAGCTTTCTTT	CASSYSIGIEAFF
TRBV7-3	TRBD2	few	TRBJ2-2	TGTGCCAGCAGTTATGGACTAGCGAGCACCGGGGAGCTGTTTTTT	CASSYGLASTGELFF
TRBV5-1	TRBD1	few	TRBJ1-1	TGCGCCAGCAGCCCCGATCTGACAGGGAGCACTGAAGCTTTCTTT	CASSPDLTGSTEAFF
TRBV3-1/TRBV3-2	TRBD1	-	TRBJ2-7	TGTGCCAGCAGCCGAGGAACGGGACAGGGGACCTACGAGCAGTACTTC	CASSRGTGQGTYEQYF
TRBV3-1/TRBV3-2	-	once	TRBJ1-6	TGTGCCAGCAGCCAAGGAGGAGAGTCCCTCCACTTT	CASSQGGESLHF
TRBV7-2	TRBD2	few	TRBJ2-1	TGTGCCAGCAGCTTAGGACTAGCGGCCTACAATGAGCAGTTCTTC	CASSLGLAAYNEQFF
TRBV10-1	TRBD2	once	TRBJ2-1	TGCGCCAGCAGTGACGGCGGGAGGCCCTACAATGAGCAGTTCTTC	CASSDGGRPYNEQFF
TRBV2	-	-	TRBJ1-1	TGTGCCACCCGAGCGGAAACCAGTAACACTGAAGCTTTCTTT	CATRAETSNTEAFF
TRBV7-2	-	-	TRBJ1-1	TGTGCCAGCAGCTTAGGGCTGGGCTTGAACACTGAAGCTTTCTTT	CASSLGLGLNTEAFF
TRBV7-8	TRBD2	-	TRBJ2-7	TGTGCCAGCAGCTTAGCCCTACTAGCGGCACTCTCCTACGAGCAGTACTTC	CASSLALLAALSYEQYF
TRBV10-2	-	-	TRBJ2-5	TGCGCCAGCAGTGAGCAGGGGGGCTTTGGGACCCAGTACTTC	CASSEQGGFGTQYF
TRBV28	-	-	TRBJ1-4	TGTGCCAGCAGTTTTAGGCAAGTGGGCTCTAATGAAAAACTGTTTTTT	CASSFRQVGSNEKLFF
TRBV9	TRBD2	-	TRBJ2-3	TGTGCCAGCAGCCCCCCGATAGCGGGTTTCACAGATACGCAGTATTTT	CASSPPIAGFTDTQYF
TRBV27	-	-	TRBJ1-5	TGTGCCAGCGGTTATGCTGGGCATCAGCCCCAGCATTTT	CASGYAGHQPQHF
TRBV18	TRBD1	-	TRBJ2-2	TGTGCCAGCTCACGCTCCGGGACAGGGACGGCCACCGGGGAGCTGTTTTTT	CASSRSGTGTATGELFF
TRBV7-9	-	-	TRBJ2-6	TGTGCCAGCAGCTTGGTCGGGGGTGGGGCCAACGTCCTGACTTTC	CASSLVGGGANVLTF
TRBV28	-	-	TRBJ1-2	TGTGCCATCCAAGGGACACTAAGTAACTATGGCTACACCTTC	CAIQGTLSNYGYTF
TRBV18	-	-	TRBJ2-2	TGTGCCAGCTCACCATCGGAGGGCAGCACCGGAGAGCTGTTTTTT	CASSPSEGSTGELFF
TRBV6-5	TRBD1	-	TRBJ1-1	TGTGCCAGCAGCCATAGGACAGGAGGCACTGAAGCTTTCTTT	CASSHRTGGTEAFF
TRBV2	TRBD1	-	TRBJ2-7	TGTGCCAGCAGCGAACAGGGGAGCTACGAGCAGTACTTC	CASSEQGSYEQYF
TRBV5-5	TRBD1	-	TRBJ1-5	TGTGCCAGCAGCCCCGGGACAGAACACCATCAGCCCCAGCATTTT	CASSPGTEHHQPQHF
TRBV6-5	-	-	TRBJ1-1	TGTGCCAGCAGTTACAAAGACGGGAGAAACACTGAAGCTTTCTTT	CASSYKDGRNTEAFF